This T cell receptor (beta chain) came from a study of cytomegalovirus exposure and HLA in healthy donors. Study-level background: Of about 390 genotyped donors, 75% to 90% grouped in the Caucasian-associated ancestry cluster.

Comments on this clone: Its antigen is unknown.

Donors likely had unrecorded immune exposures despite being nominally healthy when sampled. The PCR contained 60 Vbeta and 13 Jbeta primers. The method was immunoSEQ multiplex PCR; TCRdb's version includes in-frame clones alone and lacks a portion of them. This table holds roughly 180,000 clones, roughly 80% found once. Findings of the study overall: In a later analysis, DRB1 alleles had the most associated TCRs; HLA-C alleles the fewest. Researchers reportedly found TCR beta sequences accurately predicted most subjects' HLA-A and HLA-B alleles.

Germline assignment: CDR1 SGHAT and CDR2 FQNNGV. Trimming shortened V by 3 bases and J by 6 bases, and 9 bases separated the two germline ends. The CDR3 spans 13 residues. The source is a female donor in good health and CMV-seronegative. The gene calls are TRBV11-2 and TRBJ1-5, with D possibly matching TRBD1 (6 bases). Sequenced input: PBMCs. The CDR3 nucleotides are TGTGCCAGCAGCTTGGGGGCTGGTCAGCCCCAGCATTTT. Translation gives CASSLGAGQPQHF.